This TCR beta chain was captured in a study of T cell changes during pregnancy in multiple sclerosis. TCRdb keeps only in-frame clones here, not all; method: immunoSEQ multiplex PCR. Counted here are tens of thousands of clones, about 93% occurring once; the ten biggest clones make up 1.1% to 1.5%. The material sequenced was peripheral blood, taken in the third trimester of pregnancy. The sequence was collected from a female donor in good health, enrolled as a control in a pregnancy study.

The CDR3 region is CASSYQGQGGSGELFF. As DNA, the CDR3 is TGTGCCAGCAGTTATCAAGGACAGGGTGGATCCGGGGAGCTGTTTTTT. The chain has TRBV6-5 and TRBJ2-2; 8 nucleotides agree with TRBD1. The germline CDR1 and CDR2 sequences are MNHEY and SVGAGI. The CDR3 is made up of 16 amino acids. V lost 3 bases, J lost 6 bases, and 9 bases stayed unmatched.